These T cell receptor beta chains were read from a single sample in a study of T cell responses to AZD1222 COVID-19 vaccine. Profiled with immunoSEQ multiplex PCR; TCRdb holds only in-frame clones, not every one. The table shows fewer than 150,000 clones, with around 89% occurring only once. Specimen: peripheral blood, collected 28 days after the second AZD1222 dose. The receptor set was obtained from an adult who received the AZD1222 COVID-19 vaccine. The CDR3 runs from the conserved cysteine through the conserved F or W. A D gene is named only where the DNA matches it firmly. Rows may omit the clone size; those that give it use once, few, many or a size class.

size	D	J	V	DNA	CDR3
NA	NA	TRBJ2-2	TRBV7-9	TGTGCCAGCAGCCAGAAGGGGCCGCGGTCCGGGGAGCTGTTTTTT	CASSQKGPRSGELFF
NA	TRBD1	TRBJ1-6	TRBV2	TGTGCCAGCAGTTCGGACAGGGCATCCGGCTCACCCCTCCACTTT	CASSSDRASGSPLHF
NA	NA	TRBJ2-7	TRBV19	TGTGCCAGTAGCACTACAGGGGGCCGAGGGATTAGCGGGAGCTCCTACGAGCAGTACTTC	CASSTTGGRGISGSSYEQYF
once	TRBD2	TRBJ2-3	TRBV4-1	TGCGCCAGCAGCCAAGGGCTAGCGGGGGGGTTAACGCAGTATTTT	CASSQGLAGGLTQYF
NA	NA	TRBJ1-2	TRBV7-9	TGTGCCAGCAGGCGCGGACAGACCTATGGCTACACCTTC	CASRRGQTYGYTF
NA	NA	TRBJ2-1	TRBV3-1/TRBV3-2	TGTGCCAGCAGCCAAGAAGGAGGGACTGGGTACAATGAGCAGTTCTTC	CASSQEGGTGYNEQFF
NA	TRBD2	TRBJ2-1	TRBV9	TGTGCCAGCAGCGTCGTACTAGCGGGGTACAATGAGCAGTTCTTC	CASSVVLAGYNEQFF
NA	NA	TRBJ1-6	TRBV7-9	TGTGCCAGCAGCCGGCGGGGGGCGGATAATTCACCCCTCCACTTT	CASSRRGADNSPLHF
once	NA	TRBJ2-1	TRBV27	TGTGCCAGCAGTTTTACGGGGGGCAATTACAATGAGCAGTTCTTC	CASSFTGGNYNEQFF
NA	NA	TRBJ2-5	TRBV7-3	TGTGCCAGCAGCCTCACGGGCGGCCAAGAGACCCAGTACTTC	CASSLTGGQETQYF
NA	TRBD1	TRBJ2-5	TRBV6-5	TGTGCCAGCAGTTACCCGACAGGGGGCGGGGAGACCCAGTACTTC	CASSYPTGGGETQYF
NA	TRBD2	TRBJ2-1	TRBV7-9	TGTGCCAGCAGCTTAGCTCTAGCGGGAGTGGATGAGCAGTTCTTC	CASSLALAGVDEQFF
NA	TRBD1	TRBJ1-2	TRBV3-1/TRBV3-2	TGTGCCAGCAGCCAGAGGGGACAGGGCGATGGCTACACCTTC	CASSQRGQGDGYTF
NA	TRBD1	TRBJ1-3	TRBV7-9	TGTGCCAGCAGCTTCCGGGACAGGGGGCTTGGAAACACCATATATTTT	CASSFRDRGLGNTIYF
NA	NA	TRBJ2-2	TRBV11-3	TGTGCCAGCAGCCCGAGGACAACCGGGGAGCTGTTTTTT	CASSPRTTGELFF
once	NA	TRBJ2-7	TRBV28	TGTGCCAGCACCGGCTACAGGGAGGGAAACGAGCAGTACTTC	CASTGYREGNEQYF
NA	TRBD1	TRBJ1-6	TRBV30	TGTGCCTGGACCCTGACAGGGACGTATAATTCACCCCTCCACTTT	CAWTLTGTYNSPLHF
NA	NA	TRBJ2-3	TRBV14	TGTGCCAGCAGCCAAGTTTTCCGACGGAGTCGGGCCTACTTT	CASSQVFRRSRAYF
NA	TRBD1	TRBJ1-2	TRBV2	TGTGCCAGCAGTGGACAGGGCGGTGTCGATGGCTACACCTTC	CASSGQGGVDGYTF
NA	NA	TRBJ2-3	TRBV14	TGTGCCAGCAGCCAAGAGAGGCAGACAGATACGCAGTATTTT	CASSQERQTDTQYF
NA	NA	TRBJ2-7	TRBV4-2	TGTGCCAGCAGCCAAGAGGTACTGGGGGGTTACGAGCAGTACTTC	CASSQEVLGGYEQYF
NA	TRBD2	TRBJ2-7	TRBV6-2/TRBV6-3	TGTGCCAGCAGTCCGGGACTAGCGGGGCCTTCGGGCGAGCAGTACTTC	CASSPGLAGPSGEQYF